Below, 16 T cell receptor beta chains from the same sample are listed, as sequenced in a study of shared clonotypes between healthy human individuals. The data were produced by immunoSEQ multiplex PCR, yet TCRdb's version contains in-frame clones alone and is incomplete. The profile shows over 2 million clones, approximately 95% of them singletons. The sequenced material came from naive CD4+ T cells sorted from blood. The sample's subset: CD45RA+ positively selected. The receptors were gathered from a man between 18 and 29 years old in good health.

The DNA for the CDR3 is TGTGCCAGCTCGCTGGAACAGGGGATGTCCTACGAGCAGTACTTC. As protein: CASSLEQGMSYEQYF. The chain combines TRBV2 with TRBJ2-7; 7 bases fit TRBD1. Germline V gene sequence: CDR1 SNHLY, CDR2 FYNNEI. CDR3 length: 15 residues. V shed 8 bases and J 1 base; nucleotides not matched to a gene: 11.

In the case of this clone: A read error is possible here, since a much larger clone lies one base away. In the same sample, other DNA sequences code for this CDR3. The chain uses TRBV6-5 and TRBJ1-2; D is ambiguous. The CDR3 spans 13 residues. Trimming removed 0 bases from V and 3 bases from J, with 5 bases in between. Germline assignment: CDR1 MNHEY and CDR2 SVGAGI. CDR3 nucleotides: TGTGCCAGCAGTTACTCAGGGTACTATGGCTACACCTTC. Its protein product is CASSYSGYYGYTF.

The chain employs TRBV14 and TRBJ1-1; no definite D call. The CDR3 length is 13 residues. V gave up 4 bases and J gave up 7 bases, with 13 bases separating them. CDR1 and CDR2 from the germline V gene are SGHDN and FVKESK. The CDR3 nucleotides are TGTGCCAGCAGCCCGGGTCTTCGGGGTGAAGCTTTCTTT. This encodes CASSPGLRGEAFF.

About this clone: Other DNA sequences in this specimen translate into the identical CDR3. J is TRBJ1-3 and V is TRBV6-6; D ambiguous. The CDR3 is 14 residues long. Looked up from germline, CDR1 is MNHNY and CDR2 is SVGAGI (reference sequence). Trimming removed 0 bases from V and 0 bases from J, with 3 bases in between. The CDR3 spells CASSYSGSGNTIYF. DNA of the CDR3: TGTGCCAGCAGTTACTCCGGCTCTGGAAACACCATATATTTT.

In DNA, the CDR3 is TGTGCCAGCAGCTCGGGAACAGGGATATGGTCTGGAAACACCATATATTTT. Translated: CASSSGTGIWSGNTIYF. The rearrangement uses TRBV7-2 and TRBJ1-3; D is possibly TRBD1 (6 bases). Trimming cost V 4 bases and J 1 base, with 17 bases left between them. Germline V CDR1 and CDR2: SGHTA, FQGNSA. The CDR3 consists of 17 residues.

The V gene is TRBV12-5, the J gene TRBJ2-5, with D possibly being TRBD1 (6 bases). Between the trimmed V and J ends, which lost 7 bases and 2 bases, there was a span of 11 bases. From germline, CDR1 is LGHNT and CDR2 FRNRAP. This CDR3 comprises 13 residues. This CDR3 reads CASALTGQETQYF. The CDR3 DNA follows: TGTGCTAGTGCCCTGACAGGACAAGAGACCCAGTACTTC.

About this clone: A read error may produce the germline difference seen at one junction end. The chain joins TRBV7-7 to TRBJ2-5, with TRBD2 matching over 7 bases. This CDR3 is 13 amino acids long. The germline CDR1 and CDR2 sequences are SSHAT and FNYEAQ (reference sequence). The CDR3 DNA is TGTGCTAGCAGCCGATCTAGCGGAGAGACCCAGTACTTC. Translating it yields CASSRSSGETQYF.

In regard to this clone: Other DNA sequences of this sample code for an identical CDR3. The genes are TRBV5-1 and TRBJ2-3; 8 bases match TRBD1. CDR3 size: 14 residues. V trimming: 4 bases; J trimming: 0 bases; junction bases outside the gene matches: 1. The germline V gene encodes CDR1 SGHRS and CDR2 YFSETQ. Here the CDR3 reads CASSDRGSTDTQYF. The CDR3 coding sequence is TGCGCCAGCAGCGACAGGGGAAGCACAGATACGCAGTATTTT.

This chain links TRBV5-5 with TRBJ1-6; no clear D. The CDR3 runs 13 residues. V was pared by 0 bases and J by 9 bases, with 7 bases between. CDR1 is SGHKS and CDR2 is YYEKEE in the germline V gene (reference sequence). As DNA, the CDR3 is TGTGCCAGCAGCTTGGAACCATTTTCACCCCTCCACTTT. Its translation is CASSLEPFSPLHF.

Of note for this clone: Other DNA sequences in this sample translate to the same CDR3. The rearrangement links TRBV5-1 to TRBJ1-1, with TRBD1 matching over 8 bases. This CDR3 has 14 residues. J was trimmed by 1 base and V by 4 bases; bases with no gene match: 3. Germline CDR1 is SGHRS and CDR2 is YFSETQ. CDR3 coding DNA: TGCGCCAGCAGCCGGGGACAGGCGAACACTGAAGCTTTCTTT. It translates to CASSRGQANTEAFF.

V gene TRBV10-3 combines with J gene TRBJ2-3; D might be TRBD1 (6 bases). There are 13 residues in the CDR3. The V end was cut by 5 bases, the J end by 3 bases, with 9 bases between. Germline loops: CDR1 ENHRY, CDR2 SYGVKD. The CDR3 coding sequence is TGTGCCATCAGTCGACAGGTGACAGATACGCAGTATTTT. Protein product: CAISRQVTDTQYF.

Remarks on this clone: One end of the junction fails to match germline, which may point to a read error. The chain couples TRBV15 to TRBJ2-4; 8 nucleotides line up with TRBD1. The germline V gene encodes CDR1 LNHNV and CDR2 YYDKDF (reference sequence). The CDR3 has 13 residues. This CDR3 reads CATSRDRDRRKDF. In DNA form, the CDR3 reads TGTGCCACCAGCAGAGATAGGGACAGGCGTAAAGACTTC.

This sequence joins TRBV2 and TRBJ1-2, with D perhaps TRBD1 (6 bases). Trimming took off 0 bases at V and 7 bases at J, with 6 bases between the two ends. Germline values: CDR1 SNHLY, CDR2 FYNNEI. This CDR3 contains 12 residues. CDR3 bases: TGTGCCAGCAGTGAAGCAGGGGGTGGCTACACCTTC. Its protein is CASSEAGGGYTF.

The chain joins TRBV5-5 to TRBJ2-2; TRBD1 agrees at 10 bases. With V trimmed by 0 bases and J by 7 bases, 6 bases remained unmatched. Germline V CDR1 and CDR2: SGHKS, YYEKEE (reference sequence). The CDR3 has 16 residues. Here the CDR3 reads CASSLAGQGFIGELFF. In nucleotides, the CDR3 is TGTGCCAGCAGCTTGGCGGGACAGGGGTTTATCGGGGAGCTGTTTTTT.

This clone was found once. The chain couples TRBV6-5 to TRBJ1-1, with D perhaps TRBD1 (5 bases). V was pared by 4 bases and J by 4 bases, with 10 bases between. CDR1 is MNHEY, CDR2 SVGAGI, per germline. The CDR3 totals 13 residues. CDR3 amino acids: CASSSQGITEAFF. The DNA for the CDR3 is TGTGCCAGCAGTTCTCAGGGTATCACTGAAGCTTTCTTT.

The rearrangement joins TRBV5-4 to TRBJ1-1; possible D gene TRBD1, 6 bases. Germline CDR1 is SGHNT and CDR2 is YYREEE (reference sequence). Trimming took off 4 bases at V and 1 base at J, with 11 bases between the two ends. This CDR3 comprises 14 residues. In DNA, the CDR3 is TGTGCCAGCAGCGCCGACAGGCAGAACACTGAAGCTTTCTTT. It yields the protein CASSADRQNTEAFF.